The rows below give T cell receptor beta chains drawn from one sample of a study of blood T cell repertoires in COVID-19. The table came from immunoSEQ multiplex PCR; TCRdb's copy has only in-frame clones and leaves some out. The top ten hold around 7.4% of the sample, which has around 340,000 clones, about 88% seen once. The sequenced sample was peripheral blood. These receptors came from a woman between 55 and 75 years old with COVID-19, enrolled during active disease. Each CDR3 is given with its conserved first and last residue. The D gene is left open where the match is weak. Size is stated for part of the rows, as once, few or many counts, or as a class when the clone is expanded.

d_gene	v_gene	abundance	j_gene	CDR3nt	CDR3aa
NA	TRBV19	NA	TRBJ1-2	TGTGCCAGTAGTATAGCCCCGGCTAACTATGGCTACACCTTC	CASSIAPANYGYTF
TRBD1	TRBV29-1	NA	TRBJ2-1	TGCAGCATCCAAGGACAGGGCAATGAGCAGTTCTTC	CSIQGQGNEQFF
NA	TRBV3-1/TRBV3-2	NA	TRBJ2-3	TGTGCCAGCAGCCAAGGGACTTCTAGCACAGATACGCAGTATTTT	CASSQGTSSTDTQYF
NA	TRBV5-1	few	TRBJ2-3	TGCGCCTCAGCGTGGCAGGGGATCACAGATACGCAGTATTTT	CASAWQGITDTQYF
TRBD1	TRBV2	NA	TRBJ2-7	TGTGCCAGCAGTACGGGACAGGGGGGGGTCGAGCAGTACTTC	CASSTGQGGVEQYF
NA	TRBV5-4	NA	TRBJ2-1	TGTGCCAGCAGCCCGCTGGGGGCTCTCGAACGCCTTTACAATGAGCAGTTCTTC	CASSPLGALERLYNEQFF
NA	TRBV4-2	NA	TRBJ1-4	TGTGCCAGCAGCCAAGCACAGGCGCAAACTAATGAAAAACTGTTTTTT	CASSQAQAQTNEKLFF
NA	TRBV4-1	NA	TRBJ2-1	TGCGCCAGCAGCCCTCGATTCACAGATTACAATGAGCAGTTCTTC	CASSPRFTDYNEQFF
NA	TRBV7-2	NA	TRBJ1-4	TGTGCCAGCAGCTTATACGGGGAAAAACTGTTTTTT	CASSLYGEKLFF
NA	TRBV9	once	TRBJ2-7	TGTGCCAGCAGCGTAGGGCGCAGGTCTTCAGTACCGTGGGAGCAGTACTTC	CASSVGRRSSVPWEQYF
NA	TRBV18	NA	TRBJ1-3	TGTGCCAGCTCCTTAGGCCAGACAGTCTCTGGAAACACCATATATTTT	CASSLGQTVSGNTIYF
NA	TRBV9	once	TRBJ1-2	TGTGCCAGCACCCTCCAAGGCAGGGCTAACTATGGCTACACCTTC	CASTLQGRANYGYTF
TRBD1	TRBV15	NA	TRBJ2-5	TGTGCCACCAGCAGCCCCCCGACAGGGTGGGGAGAGACCCAGTACTTC	CATSSPPTGWGETQYF
NA	TRBV10-3	NA	TRBJ2-5	TGTGCCATCAGTGAGGTGGTGGGGCGAGAGACCCAGTACTTC	CAISEVVGRETQYF
NA	TRBV12-3/TRBV12-4	NA	TRBJ1-2	TGTGCCAGCAGTTGGGGGGTATACGGCTACACCTTC	CASSWGVYGYTF
NA	TRBV7-8	NA	TRBJ1-1	TGTGCCAGCAGCTTAGAACGTGAAACAGGGATGAACACTGAAGCTTTCTTT	CASSLERETGMNTEAFF
TRBD1	TRBV7-8	NA	TRBJ1-1	TGTGCCAGCAGCTACTTCCGACAGGGAGAAGCTTTCTTT	CASSYFRQGEAFF
TRBD2	TRBV7-6	few	TRBJ2-1	TGTGCCAGCAGCCAAAGGCTCGGACTAGCGGGGCACAATGAGCAGTTCTTC	CASSQRLGLAGHNEQFF
NA	TRBV2	few	TRBJ1-1	TGTGCCAGCAGTTTAAATGCGGGGGGGGCTACTGAAGCTTTCTTT	CASSLNAGGATEAFF
NA	TRBV19	NA	TRBJ1-1	TGTGCCAGTAGTATGTGGGCCCGGGGGGGGAACACTGAAGCTTTCTTT	CASSMWARGGNTEAFF
NA	TRBV9	NA	TRBJ1-3	TGTGCCAGCAGCGTAGAAGGGTTCACAGGGCAAGGAAACACCATATATTTT	CASSVEGFTGQGNTIYF
NA	TRBV18	NA	TRBJ1-4	TGTGCCAGCTCCACCTTGGCCACAACTAATGAAAAACTGTTTTTT	CASSTLATTNEKLFF
NA	TRBV11-1	NA	TRBJ2-5	TGTGCCAGCAGCTTCTCACAGCAAGAGACCCAGTACTTC	CASSFSQQETQYF
NA	TRBV5-5	NA	TRBJ1-4	TGTGCCAGCAGTTGGGGGAGGCCTACTGCAACTAATGAAAAACTGTTTTTT	CASSWGRPTATNEKLFF
NA	TRBV11-2	NA	TRBJ2-6	TGTGCCAGCAGCTTAGTGGGGGGCTCTGGGGCCAACGTCCTGACTTTC	CASSLVGGSGANVLTF
TRBD1	TRBV6-5	NA	TRBJ1-2	TGTGCCAGCAGTTACTCGAGGACAGGGCTCGCTGGCTACACCTTC	CASSYSRTGLAGYTF
TRBD2	TRBV10-3	NA	TRBJ2-5	TGTGCCATCAGTTCTAGGACTAGCGGGGGCCAAGAGACCCAGTACTTC	CAISSRTSGGQETQYF